The 18 T cell receptor beta chains reported below all come from one sample, sequenced in a study of CD8+ T cells in alopecia areata. Investigators isolated RNA and reverse transcribed it into cDNA to act as the sequencing template. Measured with immunoSEQ multiplex PCR; TCRdb has only the in-frame clones, and not every one. The sample has some 110,000 clones, approximately 54% seen once; the top ten hold roughly an eighth. Treatment noted: oral pan-JAK inhibitor, 5-10 mg twice daily. The input for sequencing was CD8+ T cells sorted from blood, taken at week 24, from a patient treated with tofacitinib. These receptor sequences come from a human donor with alopecia areata.

The chain uses TRBV18 and TRBJ2-3; 7 nucleotides line up with TRBD2. The CDR3 covers 15 residues. V lost 3 bases and J lost 2; bases outside the gene matches: 5. In germline, CDR1 is KGHSH, CDR2 LQKENI. The CDR3 here is CASSPERGTTDTQYF. The CDR3 nucleotides are TGTGCCAGCTCACCTGAGCGGGGAACCACAGATACGCAGTATTTT.

The V gene is TRBV2, the J gene TRBJ1-1; D unclear. The ends were cut back, 5 bases at V and 1 base at J, with 8 bases in the middle. Germline loops: CDR1 SNHLY, CDR2 FYNNEI. The CDR3 is 13 amino acids. The DNA of the CDR3 is TGTGCCAGCAGTCTTGGAAAGAACACTGAAGCTTTCTTT. Translated, it gives CASSLGKNTEAFF.

This clone was picked up many times. V usage is TRBV6-1 and J usage is TRBJ2-1; TRBD2 aligns across 10 bases. This CDR3 has 16 residues. In germline, CDR1 is MNHNS, CDR2 SASEGT. The V gene end was trimmed by 2 bases and the J gene end by 0 bases; junction bases not matched to a gene: 1. Here the CDR3 reads CASSEQRGGSYNEQFF. Written as DNA, the CDR3 is TGTGCCAGCAGTGAACAGCGGGGGGGCTCCTACAATGAGCAGTTCTTC.

This chain connects TRBV19 to TRBJ1-2, with D unclear. The germline V gene has CDR1 LNHDA and CDR2 SQIVND (reference sequence). The CDR3 extends over 11 amino acids. Deletions cut 10 bases from V and 9 bases from J, with 15 bases between. The CDR3 bases are TGTGCCACTTACTCCTTTGAGAGCTACACCTTC. Its translation: CATYSFESYTF.

This clone appeared a few times. The chain joins TRBV30 to TRBJ1-1, with D tentatively TRBD1 (5 bases). The CDR3 contains 18 residues. Trimming left V 3 bases short and J 1 base short, with 24 bases between. The germline V gene has CDR1 GTSNPN and CDR2 SVGIG (reference sequence). CDR3 residues: CAWRGVRRDFGENTEAFF. CDR3 DNA sequence: TGTGCCTGGAGAGGAGTAAGACGGGACTTCGGGGAGAACACTGAAGCTTTCTTT.

The chain has TRBV7-8 and TRBJ1-5; D is unresolved. CDR1 SGHVS and CDR2 FQNEAQ come from the germline V gene. The germline V and J ends were trimmed by 2 bases and 5 bases, with 10 bases remaining between them. The CDR3 contains 14 residues. This CDR3 reads CASSLSAVYQPQHF. CDR3 in DNA: TGTGCCAGCAGCTTAAGTGCGGTATATCAGCCCCAGCATTTT. The full variable domain, completed using reference TRBV7-8 and TRBJ1-5, is GAGVSQSPRYKVAKRGQDVALRCDPISGHVSLFWYQQALGQGPEFLTYFQNEAQLDKSGLPSDRFFAERPEGSVSTLKIQRTQQEDSAVYLCASSLSAVYQPQHFGDGTRLSIL.

The V call is TRBV7-2, the J call TRBJ2-7, with D tentatively TRBD2 (5 bases). The germline V gene encodes CDR1 SGHTA and CDR2 FQGNSA. V dropped 3 bases and J dropped 6 bases, with 15 bases sitting between them. The CDR3 covers 14 residues. CDR3 in amino acids: CASSFDVDEGEQYF. CDR3 nucleotide sequence: TGTGCCAGCAGCTTCGACGTCGACGAGGGCGAGCAGTACTTC.

This chain joins TRBV5-1 and TRBJ1-3, with D maybe TRBD1 (5 bases). The CDR3 contains 16 residues. Per the germline V gene, CDR1 is SGHRS and CDR2 is YFSETQ. V lost 4 bases and J 2 bases, leaving 16 bases between the germline ends. The CDR3 is CASSPGPGSPGNTIYF. DNA of the CDR3: TGCGCCAGCAGCCCGGGTCCAGGGTCACCTGGAAACACCATATATTTT.

V usage is TRBV6-1 and J usage is TRBJ2-3; the D gene is possibly TRBD1 (6 bases). Germline lookup yields CDR1 MNHNS and CDR2 SASEGT. The CDR3 contains 15 residues. Trimming pared 7 bases from V and 2 bases from J, leaving 16 bases between. CDR3 nucleotide sequence: TGTGCCAGCAACCTGGGAGACAGGCACACAGATACGCAGTATTTT. Translating it yields CASNLGDRHTDTQYF.

The CDR3 sequence is CASSQGDSSPLHF. Here the CDR3 DNA reads TGCGCCAGCAGCCAAGGAGACAGCTCACCCCTCCACTTT. This chain connects TRBV4-3 to TRBJ1-6; D perhaps matches TRBD1 (5 bases). Germline CDR1 and CDR2: LGHNA and YSLEER. CDR3 size: 13 residues. Trimming removed 1 base at V and 10 bases at J, with 8 bases between.

The V gene is TRBV27, the J gene TRBJ2-7; 7 positions match TRBD1. J was trimmed by 4 bases and V by 4 bases; bases with no gene match: 10. Germline CDR1 and CDR2: MNHEY and SMNVEV (reference sequence). This CDR3 spans 15 amino acids. CDR3 amino acids: CASSSTGFDYYEQYF. In DNA, the CDR3 is TGTGCCAGCAGTTCGACAGGGTTTGATTATTACGAGCAGTACTTC.

This clone was counted between two and nine times. Here the CDR3 DNA reads TGCGCCAGCAGTCGCCCATTACAGGGGGCGCAGACAGATACGCAGTATTTT. The encoded protein is CASSRPLQGAQTDTQYF. This rearrangement joins TRBV4-1 to TRBJ2-3; 9 bases line up with TRBD1. The CDR3 covers 17 residues. With 6 bases clipped from V and 3 bases from J, the junction kept 13 bases outside the gene matches. In germline, CDR1 is MGHRA, CDR2 YSYEKL.

This clone has only a few counts. V gene TRBV13 combines with J gene TRBJ1-2; D is unclear. This CDR3 region has 13 residues. CDR1 and CDR2 from the germline V gene are PRHDT and FYEKMQ (reference sequence). V shed 5 bases and J shed 0 bases, with 7 bases lying between them. CDR3 protein: CASSPLANYGYTF. The DNA of the CDR3 is TGTGCCAGCAGCCCACTCGCTAACTATGGCTACACCTTC. Using reference TRBV13 and TRBJ1-2 for the parts outside the CDR3, the full variable domain is AAGVIQSPRHLIKEKRETATLKCYPIPRHDTVYWYQQGPGQDPQFLISFYEKMQSDKGSIPDRFSAQQFSDYHSELNMSSLELGDSALYFCASSPLANYGYTFGSGTRLTVV.

The CDR3 loop reads CASSDSNAGELFF. The CDR3 DNA follows: TGTGCCAGCAGTGACTCGAATGCCGGGGAGCTGTTTTTT. This rearrangement joins TRBV6-4 to TRBJ2-2, with D unclear. This CDR3 contains 13 residues. The V and J ends lost 0 bases and 6 bases respectively, with 5 bases between them. The germline CDR1 and CDR2 sequences are MRHNA and SNTAGT.

The chain joins TRBV6-1 to TRBJ1-2; D call uncertain. With 2 bases removed from V and 4 bases from J, the gap between germline ends came to 14 bases. The length of the CDR3 is 15 residues. Germline-derived CDR1 and CDR2 are MNHNS and SASEGT. CDR3 loop: CASSELVGDVYGYTF. DNA for the CDR3: TGTGCCAGCAGTGAATTGGTAGGAGACGTCTATGGCTACACCTTC.

V and J are TRBV7-9 and TRBJ2-5; D might be TRBD2 (7 bases). Germline loops: CDR1 SEHNR, CDR2 FQNEAQ (reference sequence). The CDR3 runs to 14 residues. The germline V and J ends were trimmed by 1 base and 5 bases, with 11 bases remaining between them. The CDR3 sequence is CASSLVRGGETQYF. The DNA of the CDR3 is TGTGCCAGCAGCTTAGTCAGGGGAGGGGAGACCCAGTACTTC. The full variable domain, with the rest looked up from reference TRBV7-9 and TRBJ2-5, is DTGVSQNPRHKITKRGQNVTFRCDPISEHNRLYWYRQTLGQGPEFLTYFQNEAQLEKSRLLSDRFSAERPKGSFSTLEIQRTEQGDSAMYLCASSLVRGGETQYFGPGTRLLVL.

The gene calls are TRBV11-2 and TRBJ2-1; D is unclear. The germline V gene has CDR1 SGHAT and CDR2 FQNNGV. Trimming removed 5 bases at V and 9 bases at J, with 8 bases between. The CDR3 loop spans 11 amino acids. The CDR3 here is CASSPGGEQFF. CDR3 bases: TGTGCCAGCAGCCCGGGCGGTGAGCAGTTCTTC.

The chain employs TRBV19 and TRBJ1-1; D may be TRBD1 (5 bases). Germline CDR1 and CDR2: LNHDA and SQIVND (reference sequence). The CDR3 covers 14 residues. V was shortened by 7 bases and J by 0 bases, with 12 bases between the two germline ends. The DNA for the CDR3 is TGTGCCAGTATCGAGGGACGGATGAACACTGAAGCTTTCTTT. Protein sequence: CASIEGRMNTEAFF.